This entry features one TCR beta chain sequence. The entry originates in a study of blood T cell repertoires in COVID-19. This table comes from immunoSEQ multiplex PCR, and its TCRdb copy is limited to in-frame clones, with some not included. The table includes 65,000 to 95,000 clones, roughly 89% detected once. V was pared by 1 base and J by 10 bases, with 11 bases between. This CDR3 spans 13 amino acids. Germline values: CDR1 SGHTA, CDR2 FQGTGA. This receptor was obtained from a man of 80 years or more with acute or convalescent COVID-19. Sequenced input: peripheral blood. V and J are TRBV7-3 and TRBJ2-1; D uncertain. CDR3 in amino acids: CASSLMTFQEQFF. CDR3 DNA sequence: TGTGCCAGCAGCTTAATGACTTTCCAGGAGCAGTTCTTC.